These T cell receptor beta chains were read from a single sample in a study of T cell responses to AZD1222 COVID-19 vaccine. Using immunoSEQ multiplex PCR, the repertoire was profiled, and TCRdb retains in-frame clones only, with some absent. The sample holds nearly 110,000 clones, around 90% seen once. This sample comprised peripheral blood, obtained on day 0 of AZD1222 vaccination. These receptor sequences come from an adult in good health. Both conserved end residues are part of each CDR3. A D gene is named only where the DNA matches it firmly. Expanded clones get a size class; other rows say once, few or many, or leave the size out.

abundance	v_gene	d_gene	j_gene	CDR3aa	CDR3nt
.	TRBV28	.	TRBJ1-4	CASRRGPNEKLFF	TGTGCCAGCAGGAGGGGCCCCAATGAAAAACTGTTTTTT
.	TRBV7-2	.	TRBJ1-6	CASSPNEVNSPLHF	TGTGCCAGCAGCCCGAACGAGGTGAATTCACCCCTCCACTTT
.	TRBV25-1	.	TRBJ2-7	CASSVGVYEQYF	TGTGCCAGCAGTGTTGGGGTCTACGAGCAGTACTTC
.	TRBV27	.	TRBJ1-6	CASSSFKESSYNSPLHF	TGTGCCAGCAGTTCATTCAAGGAAAGCTCCTATAATTCACCCCTCCACTTT
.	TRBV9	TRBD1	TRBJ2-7	CASSATGTGVYEQYF	TGTGCCAGCAGCGCCACCGGGACAGGGGTTTACGAGCAGTACTTC
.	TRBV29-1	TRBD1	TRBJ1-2	CSVGQGVIYGYTF	TGCAGCGTCGGACAGGGCGTTATCTATGGCTACACCTTC
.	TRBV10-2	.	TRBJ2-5	CASSGGDQETQYF	TGCGCCAGCAGTGGAGGGGATCAAGAGACCCAGTACTTC
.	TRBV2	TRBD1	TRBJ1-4	CASILGTEKNEKLFF	TGTGCCAGCATTTTAGGGACAGAGAAAAATGAAAAACTGTTTTTT
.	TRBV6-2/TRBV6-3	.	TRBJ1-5	CASSYSISGSYSNQPQHF	TGTGCCAGCAGTTACTCGATATCAGGATCCTATAGCAATCAGCCCCAGCATTTT
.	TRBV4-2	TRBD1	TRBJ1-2	CASSLGQTYGYTF	TGTGCCAGCAGCCTGGGACAGACCTATGGCTACACCTTC
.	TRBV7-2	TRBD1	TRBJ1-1	CASSLEQGITEAFF	TGTGCCAGCAGCTTAGAACAGGGGATCACTGAAGCTTTCTTT
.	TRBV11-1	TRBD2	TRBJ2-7	CASSLQPSGSYEQYF	TGTGCCAGCAGCTTACAGCCTAGCGGCTCCTACGAGCAGTACTTC
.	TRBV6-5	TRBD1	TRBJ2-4	CASSSPTGQGDF	TGTGCCAGCAGTTCCCCGACAGGGCAGGGGGACTTC
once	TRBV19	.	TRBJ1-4	CASRAGNSGEKLFF	TGTGCCAGTAGGGCAGGGAATTCCGGCGAAAAACTGTTTTTT
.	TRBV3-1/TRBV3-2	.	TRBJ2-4	CASSQDVLREGRLLAKNIQYF	TGTGCCAGCAGCCAAGATGTTCTGCGAGAGGGCCGGTTACTAGCCAAAAACATTCAGTACTTC
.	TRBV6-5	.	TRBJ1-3	CASMERSSGNTIYF	TGTGCCAGCATGGAGCGTTCCTCTGGAAACACCATATATTTT
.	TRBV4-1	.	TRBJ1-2	CASSQDRGRANYGYTF	TGCGCCAGCAGCCAAGACAGGGGAAGAGCTAACTATGGCTACACCTTC
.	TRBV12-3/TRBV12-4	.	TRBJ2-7	CASSNQGDSYF	TGTGCCAGCAGTAATCAGGGGGACTCGTACTTC
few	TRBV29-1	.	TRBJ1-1	CSVEILPGTAFF	TGCAGCGTTGAAATTCTGCCGGGTACGGCTTTCTTT
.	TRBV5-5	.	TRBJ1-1	CASSFGENTEAFF	TGTGCCAGCAGCTTTGGGGAGAACACTGAAGCTTTCTTT
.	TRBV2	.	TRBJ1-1	CASSEARGSSEAFF	TGTGCCAGCAGTGAAGCGCGAGGGAGCTCTGAAGCTTTCTTT
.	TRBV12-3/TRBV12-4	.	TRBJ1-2	CASSLVPGNGYTF	TGTGCCAGCAGTTTAGTACCAGGGAATGGCTACACCTTC
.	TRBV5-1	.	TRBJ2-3	CASSLAAGRLTDTQYF	TGCGCCAGCAGCTTGGCTGCGGGGAGGCTTACAGATACGCAGTATTTT
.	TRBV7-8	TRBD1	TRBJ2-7	CASSRAAAAGGTGIYEQYF	TGTGCCAGCAGCCGCGCGGCCGCGGCGGGTGGGACAGGGATTTACGAGCAGTACTTC
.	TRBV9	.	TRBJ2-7	CASSVLQGEGEQYF	TGTGCCAGCAGCGTACTGCAGGGGGAGGGCGAGCAGTACTTC
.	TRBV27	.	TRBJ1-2	CASSLSYPRGAEGYTF	TGTGCCAGCAGTTTATCCTACCCCCGAGGGGCTGAGGGCTACACCTTC
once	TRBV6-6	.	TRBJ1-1	CASSYSPQAGTEAFF	TGTGCCAGCAGTTACAGTCCTCAGGCGGGCACTGAAGCTTTCTTT
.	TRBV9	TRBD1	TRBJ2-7	CASSTGTGSPYEQYF	TGTGCCAGCAGCACGGGGACAGGGTCTCCCTACGAGCAGTACTTC
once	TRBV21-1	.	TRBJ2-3	CASTKLAGAFTDTQYF	TGTGCCAGCACTAAGCTGGCGGGGGCCTTCACAGATACGCAGTATTTT
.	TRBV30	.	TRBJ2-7	CAWSVRGYEQYF	TGTGCCTGGAGTGTAAGGGGCTACGAGCAGTACTTC
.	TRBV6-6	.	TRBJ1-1	CASSPGLNTEAFF	TGTGCCAGCAGTCCCGGGCTTAACACTGAAGCTTTCTTT
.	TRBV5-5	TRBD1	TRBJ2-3	CASSRDRVKADTQYF	TGTGCCAGCAGCCGGGACAGGGTAAAGGCAGATACGCAGTATTTT
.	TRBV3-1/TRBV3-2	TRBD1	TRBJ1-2	CASSQGQGRGYTF	TGTGCCAGCAGCCAAGGACAGGGAAGAGGCTACACCTTC
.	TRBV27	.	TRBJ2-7	CASLPLMDEQYF	TGTGCCAGCTTACCGTTGATGGACGAGCAGTACTTC
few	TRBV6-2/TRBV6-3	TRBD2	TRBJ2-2	CASSYSTSGQPNTGELFF	TGTGCCAGCAGTTATTCGACTAGCGGCCAACCGAACACCGGGGAGCTGTTTTTT
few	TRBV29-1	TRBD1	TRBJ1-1	CSGEPGQPIF	TGCAGCGGCGAACCGGGACAGCCGATCTTT
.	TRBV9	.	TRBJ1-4	CASSVDGARNEKLFF	TGTGCCAGCAGCGTAGATGGGGCCAGGAATGAAAAACTGTTTTTT
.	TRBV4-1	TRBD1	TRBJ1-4	CASSPNRDRSLGLFF	TGCGCCAGCAGTCCTAACCGGGACAGGTCCTTGGGACTGTTTTTT
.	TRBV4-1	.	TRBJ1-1	CASSQGTTGVMNTEAFF	TGCGCCAGCAGCCAAGGAACCACCGGGGTGATGAACACTGAAGCTTTCTTT
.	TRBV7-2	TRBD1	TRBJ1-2	CASSQATGGRIGYGYTF	TGTGCCAGCAGCCAAGCGACAGGGGGCCGAATCGGCTATGGCTACACCTTC
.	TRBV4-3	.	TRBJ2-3	CASSQDLQRATDTQYF	TGCGCCAGCAGCCAAGATTTGCAGCGGGCGACAGATACGCAGTATTTT
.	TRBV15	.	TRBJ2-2	CATSREQSAAGELFF	TGTGCCACCAGCAGAGAACAGAGCGCTGCCGGGGAGCTGTTTTTT
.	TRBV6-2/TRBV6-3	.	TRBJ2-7	CASSDSYEQYF	TGTGCCAGCAGTGACTCCTACGAGCAGTACTTC
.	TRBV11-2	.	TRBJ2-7	CASSLGLRWAGRTYEQYF	TGTGCCAGCAGCTTAGGCCTGCGCTGGGCAGGCCGGACCTACGAGCAGTACTTC
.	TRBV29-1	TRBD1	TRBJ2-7	CSVEEGQGALYEQYF	TGCAGCGTTGAAGAGGGTCAGGGGGCGCTCTACGAGCAGTACTTC
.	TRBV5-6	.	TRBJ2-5	CASSFQGSGETQYF	TGTGCCAGCAGCTTTCAGGGGTCGGGAGAGACCCAGTACTTC
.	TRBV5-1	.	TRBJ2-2	CASSPDPNTGELFF	TGCGCCAGCAGCCCCGATCCGAACACCGGGGAGCTGTTTTTT
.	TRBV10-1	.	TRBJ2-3	CASSDRGSTDTQYF	TGCGCCAGCAGTGATAGGGGGAGCACAGATACGCAGTATTTT
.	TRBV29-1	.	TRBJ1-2	CSVEVVGEYGYTF	TGCAGCGTTGAAGTGGTCGGGGAGTATGGCTACACCTTC
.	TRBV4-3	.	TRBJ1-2	CASSQKVGTGTNYGYTF	TGCGCCAGCAGCCAAAAGGTGGGAACAGGGACAAACTATGGCTACACCTTC
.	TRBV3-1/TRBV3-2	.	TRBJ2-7	CASSQAPTGPYEQYF	TGTGCCAGCAGCCAAGCACCCACAGGGCCATACGAGCAGTACTTC
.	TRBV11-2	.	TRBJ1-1	CASSNQGNTEAFF	TGTGCCAGCTCCAACCAGGGGAACACTGAAGCTTTCTTT
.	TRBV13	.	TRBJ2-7	CASSFGHGDFEQYF	TGTGCCAGCAGCTTCGGCCATGGGGACTTCGAGCAGTACTTC
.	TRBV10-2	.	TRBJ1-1	CASKKQANTEAFF	TGCGCCAGCAAGAAACAGGCGAACACTGAAGCTTTCTTT
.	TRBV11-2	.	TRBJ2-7	CASSGGAAYEQYF	TGTGCCAGCAGCGGAGGAGCAGCGTACGAGCAGTACTTC
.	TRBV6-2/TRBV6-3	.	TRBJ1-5	CASSYATYSNQPQHF	TGTGCCAGCAGTTACGCAACATATAGCAATCAGCCCCAGCATTTT
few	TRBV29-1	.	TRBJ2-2	CSVKDRTEATGELFF	TGCAGCGTTAAAGACCGGACAGAGGCCACCGGGGAGCTGTTTTTT
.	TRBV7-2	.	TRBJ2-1	CASSPRGAPGRSSYNEQFF	TGTGCCAGCAGCCCGAGGGGGGCGCCGGGTAGGAGTTCCTACAATGAGCAGTTCTTC
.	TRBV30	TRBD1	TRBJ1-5	CAWSQDRGLRPQHF	TGTGCCTGGAGTCAGGACAGGGGACTACGGCCCCAGCATTTT
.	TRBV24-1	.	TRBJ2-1	CATSESTGNEQFF	TGTGCCACCAGTGAGTCAACAGGGAATGAGCAGTTCTTC